This is a list of T cell receptor beta chains from one sample in a study of blood T cell repertoires in COVID-19. Sequencing was performed with immunoSEQ multiplex PCR; in TCRdb, only in-frame clones are kept and a portion is missing. The data contain over 120,000 clones, approximately 84% of them singletons. The sample consisted of peripheral blood. Receptor source: a woman aged 55-70 years with acute or convalescent COVID-19. Both conserved end residues are part of each CDR3. D genes are given only for firm matches. Not every row has a clone size; where given, it reads once, few, many or a size class.

D gene,V gene,J gene,clone size,CDR3 DNA,CDR3 protein
TRBD1,TRBV30,TRBJ1-2,-,TGTGCCTGGACCCCCGGGACAGTCTATGGCTACACCTTC,CAWTPGTVYGYTF
TRBD2,TRBV2,TRBJ2-1,-,TGTGCCAGCAGCCGCCGGGCGGGAGCAGGTTCGGGTGAGCAGTTCTTC,CASSRRAGAGSGEQFF
TRBD1,TRBV28,TRBJ2-7,-,TGTGCCAGCAGTTCTGGGGACAGGGCCTACGAGCAGTACTTC,CASSSGDRAYEQYF
TRBD1,TRBV5-4,TRBJ2-1,once,TGTGCCAGCAGCACGGGACAGGGGGCGAATGAGCAGTTCTTC,CASSTGQGANEQFF
TRBD2,TRBV7-2,TRBJ2-4,-,TGTGCCAGCAAGCTTGGGAGGGCCAACAACATTCAGTACTTC,CASKLGRANNIQYF
-,TRBV10-3,TRBJ2-7,-,TGTGCCATAAAAGACAACTACGAGCAGTACTTC,CAIKDNYEQYF
TRBD2,TRBV7-8,TRBJ2-7,-,TGTGCCAGCAGCTTAGTCGAGACTAGCGACGAGCAGTACTTC,CASSLVETSDEQYF
-,TRBV9,TRBJ1-3,-,TGTGCCAGCAGCACCCGGTCGAGGGGGGGGAACACCATATATTTT,CASSTRSRGGNTIYF
TRBD1,TRBV24-1,TRBJ1-1,-,TGTGCCACCAGTGACCCGGACAGGGGACCTTTCTTT,CATSDPDRGPFF
-,TRBV14,TRBJ1-4,-,TGTGCCAGCAGCCAGAGCTTCAGGGAACCAAATGAAAAACTGTTTTTT,CASSQSFREPNEKLFF
TRBD1,TRBV25-1,TRBJ1-6,few,TGTGCCAGCAGCAACAACAGGGGTTCACCCCTCCACTTT,CASSNNRGSPLHF
-,TRBV5-1,TRBJ1-2,-,TGCGCCAGCCGGCTAAATACAGGGAACTATGGCTACACCTTC,CASRLNTGNYGYTF
TRBD2,TRBV29-1,TRBJ2-3,-,TGCAGCGTTGAATTATCGGGACTAGCGGAAACAGATACGCAGTATTTT,CSVELSGLAETDTQYF
TRBD2,TRBV4-2,TRBJ2-1,once,TGTGCCAGCAGCCAAGAACCGGGACTAGCGGATACGAGCTCCTACAATGAGCAGTTCTTC,CASSQEPGLADTSSYNEQFF
-,TRBV7-2,TRBJ2-1,-,TGTGCCAGCAGCGTTTCTAGCGCGACCTCCAATGAGCAGTTCTTC,CASSVSSATSNEQFF
-,TRBV5-4,TRBJ2-5,-,TGTGCCAGCAGCCCCCGGGTTGGTGGGGAGACCCAGTACTTC,CASSPRVGGETQYF
-,TRBV5-1,TRBJ1-1,-,TGCGCCAGCAGCACCTCCGGCAGGGGTTGGACTGAAGCTTTCTTT,CASSTSGRGWTEAFF
TRBD2,TRBV28,TRBJ2-4,-,TGTGCCAGCAGTTTCCCCCCCTCGGGACTAGAAAACATTCAGTACTTC,CASSFPPSGLENIQYF
-,TRBV10-3,TRBJ2-1,-,TGTGCCATCAGTGATCAGGGAGGATGGTTCTTC,CAISDQGGWFF
-,TRBV5-5,TRBJ1-1,-,TGTGCCAGCAGCCCCGACCCGGCGGGGAACACTGAAGCTTTCTTT,CASSPDPAGNTEAFF
TRBD1,TRBV5-1,TRBJ2-3,-,TGCGCCAGCAGCTCAGAACCGGGACAGCGCACAGATACGCAGTATTTT,CASSSEPGQRTDTQYF
TRBD1,TRBV28,TRBJ2-7,few,TGTGCCAGCAGTTTTAACAGGGGCTACGAGCAGTACTTC,CASSFNRGYEQYF
TRBD1,TRBV7-3,TRBJ1-1,-,TGTGCCAGCAGCGTAGACGGGACAGACACTGAAGCTTTCTTT,CASSVDGTDTEAFF
TRBD1,TRBV2,TRBJ1-1,few,TGTGCCAGCAGTGATTGGGGACAGGGTTCGGAGACTGAAGCTTTCTTT,CASSDWGQGSETEAFF
TRBD1,TRBV18,TRBJ2-1,-,TGTGCCAGCTCACCTATTAACCGGGACAGGGGGAAGAATGAGCAGTTCTTC,CASSPINRDRGKNEQFF
TRBD1,TRBV4-1,TRBJ2-1,-,TGCGCCAGCAGCCCCCTTGGACAGGCGCTAAATGAGCAGTTCTTC,CASSPLGQALNEQFF
-,TRBV14,TRBJ1-1,-,TGTGCCAGCAGAAACCTTGGGGGCGCCGGGACTGAAGCTTTCTTT,CASRNLGGAGTEAFF
-,TRBV15,TRBJ1-5,-,TGTGCCACCAGCAGATCCGACGGGGGGGGCAATCAGCCCCAGCATTTT,CATSRSDGGGNQPQHF
-,TRBV7-9,TRBJ2-1,-,TGTGCCAGCAGCTCCCTAACTAGCCGGGCCACCTACAATGAGCAGTTCTTC,CASSSLTSRATYNEQFF
-,TRBV9,TRBJ2-2,-,TGTGCCAGCAGCATCCTTCCAGGGAATTGGGACACCGGGGAGCTGTTTTTT,CASSILPGNWDTGELFF
TRBD1,TRBV29-1,TRBJ2-3,once,TGCAGCGTTCCCACAGGGGCCGCCCGCACAGATACGCAGTATTTT,CSVPTGAARTDTQYF
TRBD2,TRBV11-2,TRBJ2-7,-,TGTGCCAGCAGCTTAGCGGGGGGGCCTAACTACGAGCAGTACTTC,CASSLAGGPNYEQYF
-,TRBV27,TRBJ2-1,-,TGTGCCAGCAGTTCCGACAGGTCCTACAATGAGCAGTTCTTC,CASSSDRSYNEQFF
-,TRBV15,TRBJ1-2,-,TGTGCCACCAGCCGAGGACAGAAGGATGGCTACACCTTC,CATSRGQKDGYTF